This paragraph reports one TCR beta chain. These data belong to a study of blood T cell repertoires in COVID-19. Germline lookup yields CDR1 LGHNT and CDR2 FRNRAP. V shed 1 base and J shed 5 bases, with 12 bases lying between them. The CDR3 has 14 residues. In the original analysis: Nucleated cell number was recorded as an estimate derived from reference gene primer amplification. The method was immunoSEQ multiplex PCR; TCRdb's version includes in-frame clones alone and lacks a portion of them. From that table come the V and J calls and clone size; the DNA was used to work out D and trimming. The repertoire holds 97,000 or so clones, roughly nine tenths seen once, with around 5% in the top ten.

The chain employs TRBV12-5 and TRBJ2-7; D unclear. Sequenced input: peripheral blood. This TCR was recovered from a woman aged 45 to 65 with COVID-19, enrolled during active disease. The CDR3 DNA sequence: TGTGCTAGTGGTTTGGCCCCCGGAGTCCACGAGCAGTACTTC. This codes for CASGLAPGVHEQYF.